Shown below are 19 T cell receptor beta chains from a single sample sequenced in a study of PD-1 blockade in mismatch repair-deficient tumors. Antigen specificity for these receptors is unknown. The time point is: roughly 11-day in vitro stimulation with candidate mutation-associated neoantigen peptide 1. Measured with immunoSEQ multiplex PCR; TCRdb has only the in-frame clones, and not every one. The sample has some 9,700 clones, about 88% seen once. The sample here was cells cultured in vitro, taken from a patient treated with pembrolizumab. These receptors came from an adult with mismatch repair-deficient cancer.

The chain joins TRBV7-9 to TRBJ1-1; 9 positions agree with TRBD1. CDR1 and CDR2 (germline): SEHNR, FQNEAQ (reference sequence). There are 13 residues in the CDR3. Trimming at V came to 1 base and at J to 9 bases, leaving 3 bases not matched to a gene. CDR3 DNA sequence: TGTGCCAGCAGCTTAGAACAGGGGGCGAAAGCTTTCTTT. This sequence encodes CASSLEQGAKAFF.

The genes are TRBV4-1 and TRBJ2-7; D unclear. The germline V gene has CDR1 MGHRA and CDR2 YSYEKL. The length of the CDR3 is 15 residues. Trimming removed 4 bases at V and 2 bases at J, with 15 bases between. The DNA for the CDR3 is TGCGCCAGCAGCCCAGGCCTGGCGAACACCTACGAGCAGTACTTC. Protein product: CASSPGLANTYEQYF.

The chain recombines TRBV2 with TRBJ2-7; unclear D gene. V lost 8 bases and J 2 bases, leaving 13 bases between the germline ends. Germline V lookup: CDR1 SNHLY, CDR2 FYNNEI. The CDR3 extends over 13 amino acids. The CDR3 bases are TGTGCCAGCGGCGACCCAGCAGCCTACGAGCAGTACTTC. Its translation: CASGDPAAYEQYF.

The genes are TRBV12-5 and TRBJ2-3, with a tentative D call TRBD2 (6 bases). The germline CDR1 and CDR2 sequences are LGHNT and FRNRAP. The CDR3 consists of 13 residues. V lost 9 bases and J 1 base, leaving 11 bases between the germline ends. This CDR3 reads CASGSSGTDTQYF. The CDR3 DNA reads TGTGCTAGCGGGAGTAGTGGCACAGATACGCAGTATTTT.

This clone showed up just once. V usage is TRBV7-3 and J usage is TRBJ2-3, with D possibly TRBD2 on 5 matching bases. The V end was cut by 3 bases, the J end by 2 bases, with 12 bases between. The CDR3 runs to 15 residues. The germline gives CDR1 SGHTA, CDR2 FQGTGA. In DNA, the CDR3 is TGTGCCAGCAGCTTTTTCCGGGGAAACACAGATACGCAGTATTTT. Protein: CASSFFRGNTDTQYF.

This chain links TRBV7-2 with TRBJ1-5, with D perhaps TRBD1 (5 bases). Germline CDR1 reads SGHTA; CDR2 reads FQGNSA. The CDR3 extends over 14 amino acids. The V end was cut by 5 bases, the J end by 0 bases, with 8 bases between. The CDR3 reads CASSEGYSNQPQHF. In DNA, the CDR3 is TGTGCCAGCAGCGAGGGGTATAGCAATCAGCCCCAGCATTTT. Filled out from reference TRBV7-2 and TRBJ1-5, the complete variable domain reads GAGVSQSPSNKVTEKGKDVELRCDPISGHTALYWYRQSLGQGLEFLIYFQGNSAPDKSGLPSDRFSAERTGGSVSTLTIQRTQQEDSAVYLCASSEGYSNQPQHFGDGTRLSIL.

V is TRBV18 and J is TRBJ2-1, with D uncertain. The V gene's germline CDR1 is KGHSH and CDR2 LQKENI. Deletions cut 1 base from V and 0 bases from J, with 10 bases between. The CDR3 is 16 amino acids. CDR3 in amino acids: CASSPQGTNSYNEQFF. CDR3 sequence (DNA): TGTGCCAGCTCACCACAGGGTACCAACTCCTACAATGAGCAGTTCTTC.

In this sample, this clone turned up once. The J gene is TRBJ1-1, the V gene TRBV28; TRBD1 aligns across 11 bases. With V trimmed by 3 bases and J by 5 bases, 8 bases remained unmatched. The CDR3 contains 16 residues. Germline V gene lookup returns CDR1 MDHEN and CDR2 SYDVKM. CDR3: CASSLWTGGARTEAFF. CDR3 DNA: TGTGCCAGCAGTTTGTGGACAGGGGGCGCGAGAACTGAAGCTTTCTTT.

This sequence joins TRBV28 and TRBJ1-3; TRBD1 is a possible D gene (6 bases). There are 15 residues in the CDR3. V lost 3 bases, J lost 4 bases, and 13 bases lay in between. CDR1 is MDHEN and CDR2 is SYDVKM in the germline V gene. The CDR3 here is CASSFPGALGNTIYF. The CDR3 DNA sequence: TGTGCCAGCAGTTTTCCGGGGGCGTTGGGAAACACCATATATTTT.

The chain joins TRBV28 to TRBJ2-1; TRBD2 matches 8 bases. Per germline, CDR1 MDHEN and CDR2 SYDVKM. Trimming took 4 bases from V and 0 from J; bases not matched to a gene: 2. This CDR3 contains 15 residues. The CDR3 region has the DNA TGTGCCAGCAGTTATAGCGGGGCCTCCTACAATGAGCAGTTCTTC. This gives the protein CASSYSGASYNEQFF.

V and J are TRBV2 and TRBJ1-4; maybe TRBD1 (5 bases). The V gene's germline CDR1 is SNHLY and CDR2 FYNNEI. With 6 bases removed from V and 5 bases from J, the gap between germline ends came to 13 bases. The CDR3 totals 14 residues. The CDR3 bases are TGTGCCAGCAGAGGGACGCTTCCGAATGAAAAACTGTTTTTT. Protein: CASRGTLPNEKLFF.

The chain combines TRBV7-2 with TRBJ2-7, with D perhaps matching TRBD2 (5 bases). This CDR3 comprises 13 residues. With 0 bases removed from V and 7 bases from J, the gap between germline ends came to 10 bases. Germline V gene data show CDR1 as SGHTA and CDR2 as FQGNSA. The CDR3 nucleotides read TGTGCCAGCAGCTTAGCGGGAGTGATGGAGCAGTACTTC. Translation: CASSLAGVMEQYF.

The rearrangement uses TRBV28 and TRBJ1-1; tentative D call: TRBD1 (5 bases). Germline assignment: CDR1 MDHEN and CDR2 SYDVKM. The germline V and J ends were trimmed by 9 bases and 3 bases, with 11 bases remaining between them. The CDR3 runs 12 residues. The CDR3 spells CASKPGDTEAFF. CDR3 coding DNA: TGTGCCAGTAAACCGGGGGACACTGAAGCTTTCTTT.

The chain carries TRBV2 and TRBJ2-2, with a tentative D call TRBD1 (7 bases). Germline CDR1 is SNHLY and CDR2 is FYNNEI. This CDR3 spans 17 amino acids. Trimming pared 2 bases from V and 2 bases from J, leaving 15 bases between. This chain's CDR3 is CASSETAGQFNTGELFF. CDR3 in DNA: TGTGCCAGCAGTGAAACGGCGGGACAGTTTAACACCGGGGAGCTGTTTTTT.

CDR3: CASSLVQSFEQFF. DNA for the CDR3: TGCGCCAGCAGCTTGGTCCAGTCGTTTGAGCAGTTCTTC. V and J are TRBV5-1 and TRBJ2-1; no definite D call. The CDR3 has 13 residues. V lost 0 bases and J 9 bases, leaving 10 bases between the germline ends. The germline V gene has CDR1 SGHRS and CDR2 YFSETQ.

This chain uses TRBV16 with TRBJ2-1; a weak D match, TRBD1 (6 bases). Germline CDR1 and CDR2: KGHSY and FQNENV. V shed 0 bases and J shed 7 bases, with 16 bases lying between them. The CDR3 consists of 16 residues. This CDR3 reads CASSQSMGATGNEQFF. The CDR3 coding sequence is TGTGCCAGCAGCCAATCAATGGGGGCTACGGGGAATGAGCAGTTCTTC.

The table lists this clone with a few counts. This rearrangement joins TRBV7-9 to TRBJ2-7, with 9 bases matching TRBD1. Trimming cost V 2 bases and J 2 bases; bases outside gene matches: 4. The CDR3 runs to 15 residues. Germline V CDR1 and CDR2: SEHNR, FQNEAQ (reference sequence). The CDR3 sequence: CASSLRTGAPYEQYF. In nucleotides, the CDR3 is TGTGCCAGCAGCTTAAGGACAGGGGCCCCCTACGAGCAGTACTTC.

V and J are TRBV9 and TRBJ2-1; perhaps TRBD1 as D (6 bases). CDR3 length equals 16 residues. The germline V gene has CDR1 SGDLS and CDR2 YYNGEE. V lost 4 bases and J lost 6, with 20 bases in between. The DNA of the CDR3 is TGTGCCAGCAGCTCCAGGACAGTTCTTCCGCTCAATGAGCAGTTCTTC. This encodes CASSSRTVLPLNEQFF.

The V and J genes are TRBV27 and TRBJ2-5; D gene ambiguous. CDR1 is MNHEY and CDR2 is SMNVEV in the germline V gene (reference sequence). CDR3 size: 14 residues. Trimming cost V 3 bases and J 1 base, with 9 bases left between them. The CDR3 protein is CASSFVGSQETQYF. The CDR3 region has the DNA TGTGCCAGCAGTTTTGTCGGATCCCAAGAGACCCAGTACTTC.